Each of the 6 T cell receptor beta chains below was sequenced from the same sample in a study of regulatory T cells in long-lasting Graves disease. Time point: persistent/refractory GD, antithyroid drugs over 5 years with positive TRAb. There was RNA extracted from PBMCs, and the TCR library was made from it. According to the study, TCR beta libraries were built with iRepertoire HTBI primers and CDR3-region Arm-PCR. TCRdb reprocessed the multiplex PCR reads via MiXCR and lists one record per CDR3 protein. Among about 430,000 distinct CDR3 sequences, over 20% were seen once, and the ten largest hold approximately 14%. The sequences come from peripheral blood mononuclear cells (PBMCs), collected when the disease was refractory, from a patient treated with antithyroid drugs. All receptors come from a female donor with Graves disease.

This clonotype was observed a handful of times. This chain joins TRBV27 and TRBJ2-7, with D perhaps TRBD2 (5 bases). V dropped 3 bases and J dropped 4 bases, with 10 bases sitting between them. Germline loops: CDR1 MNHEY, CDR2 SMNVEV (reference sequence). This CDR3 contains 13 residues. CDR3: CASSFGEAYEQYF. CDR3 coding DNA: TGTGCCAGCAGTTTCGGGGAAGCGTACGAGCAGTACTTC.

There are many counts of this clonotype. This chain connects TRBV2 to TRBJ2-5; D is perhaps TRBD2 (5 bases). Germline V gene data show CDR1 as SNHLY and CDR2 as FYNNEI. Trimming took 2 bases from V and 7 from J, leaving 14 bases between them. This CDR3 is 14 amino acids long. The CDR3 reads CASSEFVLAGTQYF. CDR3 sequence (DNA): TGTGCCAGCAGTGAATTTGTGCTAGCAGGGACCCAGTACTTC.

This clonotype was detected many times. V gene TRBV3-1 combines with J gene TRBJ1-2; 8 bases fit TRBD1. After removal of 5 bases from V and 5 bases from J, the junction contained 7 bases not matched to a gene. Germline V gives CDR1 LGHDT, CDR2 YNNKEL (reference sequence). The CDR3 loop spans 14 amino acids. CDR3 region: CASSGDRGAYGYTF. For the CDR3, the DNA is TGTGCCAGCAGCGGAGACAGGGGAGCTTATGGCTACACCTTC.

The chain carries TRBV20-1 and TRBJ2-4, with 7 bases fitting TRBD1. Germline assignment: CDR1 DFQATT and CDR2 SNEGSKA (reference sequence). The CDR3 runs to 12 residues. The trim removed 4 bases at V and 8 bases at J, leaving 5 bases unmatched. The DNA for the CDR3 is TGCAGTGCTAAATCAGGGGGAGACATTCAGTACTTC. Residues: CSAKSGGDIQYF.

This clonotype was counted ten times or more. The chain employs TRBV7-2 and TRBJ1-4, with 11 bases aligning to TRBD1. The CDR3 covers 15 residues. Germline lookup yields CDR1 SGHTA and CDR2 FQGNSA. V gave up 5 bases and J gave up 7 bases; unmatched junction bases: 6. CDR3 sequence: CASSQAGTGGEKLFF. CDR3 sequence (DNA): TGTGCCAGCAGCCAAGCCGGGACAGGGGGTGAAAAACTGTTTTTT.

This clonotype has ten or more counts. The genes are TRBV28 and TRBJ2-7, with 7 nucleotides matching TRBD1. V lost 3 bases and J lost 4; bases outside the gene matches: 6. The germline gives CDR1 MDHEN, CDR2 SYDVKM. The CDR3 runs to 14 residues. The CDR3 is CASSLGTVFYEQYF. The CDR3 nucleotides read TGTGCCAGCAGTTTGGGGACAGTATTTTACGAGCAGTACTTC.